This T cell receptor (beta chain) is drawn from a study of blood T cell repertoires in COVID-19. Study at large: Researchers got acute and convalescent COVID-19 samples from the United States, Italy and Spain. In each case, the material was cDNA or gDNA derived from T cells, B-cell-depleted T cells, or PBMCs.

Trimming took 1 base from V and 2 from J, leaving 7 bases between them. This CDR3 spans 15 amino acids. CDR1 and CDR2 from the germline V gene are SGHKS and YYEKEE (reference sequence). The authors' processing: Amplification of reference gene primers provided the estimated nucleated cell counts. The repertoire was sequenced with immunoSEQ multiplex PCR; TCRdb's copy has only in-frame clones and lacks some. V, J and clone size reflect that table, while D and trimming were determined from the DNA. The sample yields about 240,000 clones, about nine tenths seen once. The source is a man between 60 and 75 years old who had recovered from COVID-19. Sequencing was performed on peripheral blood. This sequence joins TRBV5-5 and TRBJ2-6, with no clear D. The DNA for the CDR3 is TGTGCCAGCAGCTTGTTTGGAGCTGGGGCCAACGTCCTGACTTTC. This encodes CASSLFGAGANVLTF.